This T cell receptor (beta chain) was sequenced during a study of T cell responses to AZD1222 COVID-19 vaccine. Regarding the study as a whole: Repertoire samples came only from after the peak T cell response. Within unmutated variant regions lay the reported targets of nearly half of spike-specific TCRs.

Details on this clone: Its cognate antigen is unknown.

Here immunoSEQ multiplex PCR was the method, and the copy in TCRdb shows in-frame clones only, minus some. This sample has nearly 200,000 clones; about 94% occur once, and the top ten carry less than 1.2%. The receptor was isolated from an adult who received the AZD1222 COVID-19 vaccine. Sample: peripheral blood, taken 28 days after the second AZD1222 dose.

Here the CDR3 DNA reads TGTGCCAGCAGTTTTCTGATCCGGGACTCAACAGATACGCAGTATTTT. Protein sequence: CASSFLIRDSTDTQYF. V is TRBV21-1 and J is TRBJ2-3; the table's D call TRBD2 went unverified against the DNA. TRBV21-1 is shown as a pseudogene. The length of the CDR3 is 16 residues.